This T cell receptor beta chain appears in the sequencing data of a study of blood T cells in healthy people across ages. At the level of the study: About one barcoded beta molecule per two T cells came from capture by template switching. Study results and caveats: Long-lived donors had more naive CD4+ cells and higher diversity than aged donors.

Sample-barcoded 5' priming and a J-beta primer mix drove a second PCR of 7 to 11 cycles. TCRdb redid the calling of the 5' RACE reads with MiXCR, one entry per CDR3 protein. The table shows about 1.1 million distinct CDR3 sequences, with less than 45% occurring only once. The CDR3 contains 16 residues. Germline assignment: CDR1 SGHVS and CDR2 FNYEAQ. The germline V and J ends were trimmed by 3 bases and 0 bases, with 14 bases remaining between them. With respect to this clonotype: Antigen specificity is unknown.

Individuals who donated were healthy Caucasians from Russia aged about 6 to 100. The chain combines TRBV7-6 with TRBJ1-2; possible D gene TRBD1, 5 bases. The clonotype comes from a man aged 18 to 29 in good health. The sequenced sample was blood. The CDR3 spells CASSLTVGRSNYGYTF. Here the CDR3 DNA reads TGTGCCAGCAGCTTGACAGTAGGGAGGTCTAACTATGGCTACACCTTC.